This TCR beta chain stems from a study of control samples from healthy donors and cancer patients. Some clones are missing from TCRdb's copy, which holds only in-frame ones; the method was immunoSEQ multiplex PCR. This sample has over 100,000 clones; roughly 88% occur once, and the top ten carry around 3.5%. The count of this clone is one. The sequence derives from a man between 35 and 55 years old in good health. Specimen: blood.

The CDR3 region is CASSVLLGGGELFF. CDR3 DNA: TGTGCCAGCAGCGTCCTTTTGGGCGGCGGGGAGCTGTTTTTT. The chain employs TRBV9 and TRBJ2-2, with unresolved D. The V end lost 2 bases, the J end lost 7 bases, and 12 bases lay between the germline ends. CDR3 size: 14 residues. Germline CDR1 reads SGDLS; CDR2 reads YYNGEE. The variable domain in full, with the rest retrieved from reference TRBV9 and TRBJ2-2, is DSGVTQTPKHLITATGQRVTLRCSPRSGDLSVYWYQQSLDQGLQFLIQYYNGEERAKGNILERFSAQQFPDLHSELNLSSLELGDSALYFCASSVLLGGGELFFGEGSRLTVL.